The 11 T cell receptor beta chains reported below all come from one sample, sequenced in a study of T cell responses to AZD1222 COVID-19 vaccine. Repertoires were generated with immunoSEQ multiplex PCR, while TCRdb's copy carries only in-frame clones and drops some. The table records roughly 120,000 clones, about 90% of them present only once. The material was peripheral blood, obtained on day 0 of AZD1222 vaccination. The receptors stem from an adult in good health.

The chain recombines TRBV5-1 with TRBJ2-2, with TRBD2 identical over 12 bases. This CDR3 has 15 residues. The germline V gene encodes CDR1 SGHRS and CDR2 YFSETQ. The V and J ends lost 5 bases and 2 bases, in that order; junction bases with no gene match: 1. The CDR3 sequence: CASRTSGGNTGELFF. CDR3 in DNA: TGCGCCAGCAGGACTAGCGGGGGTAACACCGGGGAGCTGTTTTTT. Filled out from reference TRBV5-1 and TRBJ2-2, the complete variable domain reads KAGVTQTPRYLIKTRGQQVTLSCSPISGHRSVSWYQQTPGQGLQFLFEYFSETQRNKGNFPGRFSGRQFSNSRSEMNVSTLELGDSALYLCASRTSGGNTGELFFGEGSRLTVL.

V is TRBV7-9 and J is TRBJ1-2; no definite D call. CDR1 is SEHNR, CDR2 FQNEAQ, per germline (reference sequence). CDR3 length: 17 amino acids. Trimming removed 4 bases from V and 4 bases from J, with 22 bases in between. CDR3 region: CASSSTKLRDTSYGYTF. CDR3 DNA: TGTGCCAGCAGCTCCACCAAATTACGAGACACTTCCTATGGCTACACCTTC.

This clone was observed once. The gene calls are TRBV30 and TRBJ1-4; tentative D call: TRBD1 (5 bases). CDR1 and CDR2 from the germline V gene are GTSNPN and SVGIG (reference sequence). Trimming took off 1 base at V and 5 bases at J, with 11 bases between the two ends. The CDR3 is made up of 14 amino acids. CDR3 region: CAWSAKGVNEKLFF. The CDR3 region has the DNA TGTGCCTGGAGTGCTAAAGGGGTAAATGAAAAACTGTTTTTT.

The chain employs TRBV28 and TRBJ1-2, with unresolved D. This CDR3 is 13 amino acids long. Trimming pared 7 bases from V and 8 bases from J, leaving 17 bases between. CDR1 and CDR2 (germline): MDHEN, SYDVKM. In DNA form, the CDR3 reads TGTGCCAGCAACCCGGGGAATTTAGAAGGCTACACCTTC. Amino acid sequence: CASNPGNLEGYTF.

This chain connects TRBV12-3 or TRBV12-4 to TRBJ1-6; maybe TRBD1 (6 bases). The CDR3 runs to 13 residues. Trimming took off 5 bases at V and 11 bases at J, with 13 bases between the two ends. The CDR3 DNA follows: TGTGCCAGCAGTAGACAGGAATGGGCACCCCTCCACTTT. It codes for CASSRQEWAPLHF.

The genes are TRBV28 and TRBJ2-1; D ambiguous. The length of the CDR3 is 12 residues. The germline V and J ends were trimmed by 6 bases and 12 bases, with 15 bases remaining between them. Germline loops: CDR1 MDHEN, CDR2 SYDVKM. CDR3 DNA sequence: TGTGCCAGCAGCTGGTGGTACGATAGGCAGTTCTTC. This codes for CASSWWYDRQFF.

The V gene is TRBV28, the J gene TRBJ2-1; no reliable D call. The V gene lost 8 bases and the J gene lost 0 bases, with 8 bases spanning the gap. This CDR3 spans 13 amino acids. The V gene's germline CDR1 is MDHEN and CDR2 SYDVKM. The CDR3 DNA reads as TGTGCCAGCGTTGGCAACTCCTACAATGAGCAGTTCTTC. Amino acids: CASVGNSYNEQFF.

This chain uses TRBV13 with TRBJ1-2, with 11 bases matching TRBD1. CDR1 is PRHDT and CDR2 is FYEKMQ in the germline V gene (reference sequence). V lost 5 bases, J lost 7 bases, and 6 bases stayed unmatched. The length of the CDR3 is 14 residues. The chain's CDR3 is CASSPGQGVPGYTF. In DNA, the CDR3 is TGTGCCAGCAGCCCGGGACAGGGGGTTCCTGGCTACACCTTC. Full variable domain (outside the CDR3, taken from reference TRBV13 and TRBJ1-2): AAGVIQSPRHLIKEKRETATLKCYPIPRHDTVYWYQQGPGQDPQFLISFYEKMQSDKGSIPDRFSAQQFSDYHSELNMSSLELGDSALYFCASSPGQGVPGYTFGSGTRLTVV.

The chain couples TRBV7-4 to TRBJ1-6; TRBD1 is a possible D gene (6 bases). Per germline, CDR1 SGHVT and CDR2 SQSDAQ. The CDR3 consists of 16 residues. V dropped 5 bases and J dropped 5 bases, with 16 bases sitting between them. The chain's CDR3 is CASSQLPWTDNSPLHF. The CDR3 nucleotides read TGTGCCAGCAGCCAACTCCCGTGGACAGATAATTCACCCCTCCACTTT.

The chain employs TRBV19 and TRBJ1-5, with 9 nucleotides matching TRBD1. Unmatched junction bases numbered 4, after V lost 2 bases and J lost 2 bases. This CDR3 comprises 16 residues. Per the germline V gene, CDR1 is LNHDA and CDR2 is SQIVND (reference sequence). CDR3 in amino acids: CASSITGGLGNQPQHF. In nucleotides, the CDR3 is TGTGCCAGTAGTATAACAGGGGGCTTGGGCAATCAGCCCCAGCATTTT.

This clone was recorded only once. V is TRBV12-3 or TRBV12-4 and J is TRBJ2-1; D gene unclear. V was shortened by 3 bases and J by 6 bases, with 6 bases between the two germline ends. The CDR3 sequence is 12 residues long. In DNA, the CDR3 is TGTGCCAGCAGTTTCGTCGTCAATGAGCAGTTCTTC. This sequence encodes CASSFVVNEQFF.